This T cell receptor (beta chain) was profiled in a study of cytomegalovirus exposure and HLA in healthy donors. Study background: Early release data held about 85 million unique TCRs from HLA-typed donors.

Study-level findings and limits: One variant, a missense change in DCLRE1C, was linked in a later analysis to TCR beta V- and J-gene trimming.

In regard to this clone: Its target is not known.

60 Vbeta and 13 Jbeta primers were used in PCR. The table came from immunoSEQ multiplex PCR; TCRdb's copy has only in-frame clones and leaves some out. The repertoire table contains roughly 54,000 clones. There were likely unrecorded immune exposures, though donors were nominally healthy when sampled. This TCR derives from a woman aged 25 to 39 in good health and CMV-seropositive. Sequencing used PBMCs.

CDR3 residues: CASSYSRTYEQYF. Here the CDR3 DNA reads TGTGCCAGCAGTTACTCGCGGACCTACGAGCAGTACTTC. The chain combines TRBV6-5 with TRBJ2-7; D is unresolved. Germline V gives CDR1 MNHEY, CDR2 SVGAGI. Trimming removed 0 bases at V and 2 bases at J, with 5 bases between. The CDR3 has 13 residues.